Sequencing of this TCR beta chain was carried out in a study of regulatory T cells in long-lasting Graves disease. The CDR3 runs to 16 residues. The junction had 9 bases not matched to a gene; V was cut back by 4 bases and J by 3 bases. Germline V gives CDR1 SGHDT, CDR2 YYEEEE. Sample time point: newly diagnosed GD, antithyroid drugs for less than 3 months. Making the TCR library involved RNA that had been extracted from PBMCs. The authors built TCR beta libraries using iRepertoire HTBI primers and Arm-PCR of CDR3 regions. TCRdb re-called the multiplex PCR reads through MiXCR, storing one row per CDR3 protein. The sample contains some 350,000 distinct CDR3 sequences, around 15% of which appear only once. This clonotype was observed a few times. The same sample was also used in a study of T cells in Graves' hyperthyroidism and ophthalmopathy. This second study says: In the analysis, a 13 V-J model separated ophthalmopathy from stable hyperthyroidism.

The starting material was peripheral blood mononuclear cells (PBMCs), obtained at new diagnosis, from a patient treated with antithyroid drugs. This clonotype was sampled from a woman in her late teens or twenties with Graves disease. This chain links TRBV5-6 with TRBJ1-1; the match to TRBD1 covers 10 bases. The CDR3 nucleotides are TGTGCCAGCAGCAGACAGGGGGCGGTCTGGGACACTGAAGCTTTCTTT. Translated: CASSRQGAVWDTEAFF.